This TCR beta chain came from a study of identical twins. TCRdb passed the 5' RACE reads through MiXCR, listing each CDR3 protein once. Seen here are 500,000 to 600,000 distinct CDR3 sequences, 22% observed once, and the top ten hold 0.91%. The V gene lost 5 bases and the J gene lost 1 base, with 14 bases spanning the gap. The CDR3 has 14 residues. Germline assignment: CDR1 SQVTM and CDR2 ANQGSEA. Separately, the same data were catalogued under a study of T cells expressing NK-cell markers.

This TCR was recovered from a woman between 18 and 29 years old in good health. The chain has TRBV29-1 and TRBJ1-1; D uncertain. The specimen was CD4+ T cells sorted from blood. The DNA of the CDR3 is TGCAGCGTTACGGTACCATTCCCGAACACTGAAGCTTTCTTT. Encoded protein: CSVTVPFPNTEAFF.